This T cell receptor (beta chain) was documented in a study of CD8 T cells in ankylosing spondylitis. As regards this clonotype: Its antigen is still unknown.

MiXCR, run by TCRdb on the 5' RACE reads, gives a single entry per CDR3 protein. The sample gives more than 100,000 distinct CDR3 sequences, roughly 10% of which show up once; about 4% is in the top ten. Study results and caveats: In the blood and synovial fluid of reactive arthritis, some motif variants had been previously reported.

The sample taken for sequencing was blood, either unsorted or a sorted T cell fraction (not recorded which). The source is a female donor with ankylosing spondylitis or in good health (not recorded which).

Written as DNA, the CDR3 is TGCAGCGCCGTACCGAGCATGAACACTGAAGCTTTCTTT. Residues: CSAVPSMNTEAFF. The chain is built from TRBV29-1 and TRBJ1-1, with unresolved D. Trimming left V 7 bases short and J 0 bases short, with 12 bases between. Germline values: CDR1 SQVTM, CDR2 ANQGSEA. The CDR3 is made up of 13 amino acids.